The following is a TCR beta chain sequence with its context. These data are taken from a study of blood T cell repertoires in COVID-19. Across the study: Sources were T cells, B-cell-depleted T cells, or PBMCs; the material itself was cDNA or gDNA.

This CDR3 is built from 14 residues. Trimming took off 6 bases at V and 4 bases at J, with 15 bases between the two ends. CDR1 is MNHEY and CDR2 is SVGAGI in the germline V gene. Original handling: Amplification from reference gene primers served as the basis for estimated nucleated cell counts. Some clones are missing from TCRdb's copy, which holds only in-frame ones; the method was immunoSEQ multiplex PCR. That table furnishes V, J and clone size, whereas the DNA furnished D and trimming. This sample has over 150,000 clones, with approximately 84% found just once. The specimen sequenced was peripheral blood. This sequence joins TRBV6-5 and TRBJ1-2; maybe TRBD1 (5 bases). The TCR comes from a woman of 80 years or more with COVID-19, enrolled during active disease. The CDR3 reads CASSRALQAYGYTF. The DNA for the CDR3 is TGTGCCAGCAGCCGAGCACTACAGGCCTATGGCTACACCTTC.